This TCR beta chain was identified in a study of cytomegalovirus exposure and HLA in healthy donors. Points from the study as a whole: Many donors shared some public TCRs, even though most TCR sequences were rare.

With respect to this clone: Its cognate antigen is unknown.

Only in-frame clones appear in the TCRdb table, and some are missing; sequencing was by immunoSEQ multiplex PCR. The sample gives 300,000 or so clones, roughly 86% of which show up once; around 0.88% is in the top ten. Germline values: CDR1 ENHRY, CDR2 SYGVKD. The CDR3 sequence is 13 residues long. V was pared by 0 bases and J by 4 bases, with 6 bases between. The V gene is TRBV10-3, the J gene TRBJ1-1; no clear D. The TCR was taken from a man aged 25 to 40 in good health and CMV-seronegative. Sequenced material: PBMCs. The chain's CDR3 is CAISESLPTEAFF. CDR3 nucleotides: TGTGCCATCAGTGAGTCCCTCCCCACTGAAGCTTTCTTT.